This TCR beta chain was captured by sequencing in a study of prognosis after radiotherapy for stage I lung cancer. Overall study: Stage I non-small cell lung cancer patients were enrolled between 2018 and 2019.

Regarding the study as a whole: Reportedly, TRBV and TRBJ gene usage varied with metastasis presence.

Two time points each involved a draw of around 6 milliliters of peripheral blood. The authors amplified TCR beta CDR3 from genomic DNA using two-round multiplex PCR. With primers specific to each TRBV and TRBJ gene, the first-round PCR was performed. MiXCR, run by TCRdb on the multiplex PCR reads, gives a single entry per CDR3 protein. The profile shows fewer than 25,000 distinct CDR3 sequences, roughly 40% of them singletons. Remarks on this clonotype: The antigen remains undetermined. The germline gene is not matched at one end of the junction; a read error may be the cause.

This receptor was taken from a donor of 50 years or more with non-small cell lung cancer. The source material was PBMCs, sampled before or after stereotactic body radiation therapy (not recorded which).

The DNA of the CDR3 is TGTGCCAGCAATTACAGTCGGGCAGAACAAGAGACACAGTACTTC. Translation gives CASNYSRAEQETQYF. The genes are TRBV6-2 or TRBV6-3 and TRBJ2-5; unclear D gene. Germline assignment: CDR1 MNHEY and CDR2 SVGEGT. The CDR3 is 15 amino acids.